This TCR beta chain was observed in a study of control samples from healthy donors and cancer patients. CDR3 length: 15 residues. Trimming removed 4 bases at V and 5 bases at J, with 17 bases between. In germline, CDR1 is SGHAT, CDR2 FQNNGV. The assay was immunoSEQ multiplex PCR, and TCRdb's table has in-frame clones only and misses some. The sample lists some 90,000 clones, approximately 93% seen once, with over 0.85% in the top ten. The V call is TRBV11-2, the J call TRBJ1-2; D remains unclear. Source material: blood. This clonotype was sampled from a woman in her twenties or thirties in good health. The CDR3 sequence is CASSSRGGIGYGYTF. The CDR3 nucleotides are TGTGCCAGCAGCTCTCGAGGAGGGATCGGTTATGGCTACACCTTC.